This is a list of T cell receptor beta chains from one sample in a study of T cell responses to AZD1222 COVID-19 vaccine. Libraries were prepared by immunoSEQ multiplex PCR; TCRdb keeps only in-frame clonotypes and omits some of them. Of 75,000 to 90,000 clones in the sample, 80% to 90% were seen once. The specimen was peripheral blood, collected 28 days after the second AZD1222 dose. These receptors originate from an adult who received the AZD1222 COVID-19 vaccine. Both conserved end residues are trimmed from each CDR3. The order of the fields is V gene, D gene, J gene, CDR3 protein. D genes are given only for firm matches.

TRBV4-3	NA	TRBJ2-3	ASSQSVGGDRNFRTDTQY
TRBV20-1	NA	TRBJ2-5	SARSDRTQY
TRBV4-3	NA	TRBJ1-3	ASSQGQAAYLSGNTIY
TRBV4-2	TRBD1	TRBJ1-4	ASSQDPGQGDEKLF
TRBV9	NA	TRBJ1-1	ASSVVSKNTEAF
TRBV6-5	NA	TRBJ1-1	ASSTRLNTEAF
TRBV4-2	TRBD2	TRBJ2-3	ASSQGPGREGQRAGTQY
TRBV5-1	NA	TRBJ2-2	ASSLVATNTGELF
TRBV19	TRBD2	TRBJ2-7	ASSFAGGASYEQY
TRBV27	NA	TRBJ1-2	ASSRAPANYGYT
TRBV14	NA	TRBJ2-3	ASSQVGRTDTQY
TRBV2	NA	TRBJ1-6	ASRWAGSENSPLH
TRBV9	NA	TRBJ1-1	ASSSRGGGKTEAF
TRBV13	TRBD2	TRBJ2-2	ASSRGTSGGTGELF
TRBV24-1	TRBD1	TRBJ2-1	ATSDLNRGNRQF
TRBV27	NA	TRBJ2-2	ASSHGVLTGELF